This T cell receptor (beta chain) was documented in a study of blood T cell repertoires in COVID-19. Study-wide background: From the United States, Italy and Spain came samples of acute and convalescent COVID-19. Nucleic acid was either cDNA or gDNA, and it came from T cells, B-cell-depleted T cells, or PBMCs.

Germline CDR1 and CDR2: SEHNR and FQNEAQ (reference sequence). Trimming left V 5 bases short and J 9 bases short, with 14 bases between. The CDR3 spans 14 residues. Authors' data handling: It was from reference gene primer amplification that nucleated cell counts were estimated. Libraries were prepared by immunoSEQ multiplex PCR; TCRdb keeps only in-frame clonotypes and omits some of them. That table furnishes V, J and clone size, whereas the DNA furnished D and trimming. Altogether roughly 100,000 clones are present, around 87% being singletons, with the ten largest covering over 12%. Sequencing was performed on peripheral blood. The clonotype originates from a man in his fifties or sixties with acute or convalescent COVID-19. The gene calls are TRBV7-9 and TRBJ1-6; a weak D match, TRBD1 (6 bases). This CDR3 is CASSPGGGRSPLHF. CDR3 DNA: TGTGCCAGCAGCCCCGGGGGGGGGCGTTCACCCCTCCACTTT.